These 17 T cell receptor beta chains came from one sample sequenced in a study of OX40 agonist ivuxolimab in advanced cancers. This table comes from immunoSEQ multiplex PCR, and its TCRdb copy is limited to in-frame clones, with some not included. The table has fewer than 85,000 clones, just over 90% seen once; the top ten hold around 0.39%. The specimen was CD4+ or CD8+ T cells sorted from blood, collected in a trial of the OX40 agonist ivuxolimab. The origin of the receptors is an adult with an advanced solid tumor such as melanoma, head and neck, liver or kidney cancer.

V gene TRBV21-1 combines with J gene TRBJ2-7; the table's TRBD2 call for D was not verified on the DNA. TRBV21-1 is flagged as a pseudogene. The CDR3 totals 16 residues. CDR3 sequence (DNA): TGTGCCAGCAGCAAAGTCTTTGTCTCAGTTTCGGGCGAGCAGTACTTC. Translation gives CASSKVFVSVSGEQYF.

The chain's CDR3 is CASSLGQDPYEQYF. The DNA for the CDR3 is TGTGCCAGCAGCCTCGGACAGGATCCCTACGAGCAGTACTTC. V gene TRBV28 combines with J gene TRBJ2-7; 7 nucleotides agree with TRBD1. Germline V lookup: CDR1 MDHEN, CDR2 SYDVKM. The CDR3 length is 14 residues. The trim removed 6 bases at V and 2 bases at J, leaving 7 bases unmatched.

The V call is TRBV4-1, the J call TRBJ2-2; TRBD2 matches at 11 bases. After removal of 3 bases from V and 0 bases from J, the junction contained 12 bases not matched to a gene. CDR1 is MGHRA and CDR2 is YSYEKL in the germline V gene. The CDR3 length is 20 residues. CDR3 nucleotide sequence: TGCGCCAGCAGCCAGGGGGCTAAGACTAGCGGGAACGCGAACACCGGGGAGCTGTTTTTT. This translates into CASSQGAKTSGNANTGELFF.

This chain connects TRBV4-2 to TRBJ2-7; 9 bases are a match to TRBD2. J lost 2 bases, V lost 1 base, and 6 bases had no gene match. The V gene's germline CDR1 is LGHNA and CDR2 YNFKEQ. The CDR3 spans 16 residues. The CDR3 here is CASSQALSGRPYEQYF. Here the CDR3 DNA reads TGTGCCAGCAGCCAAGCCCTCAGCGGGAGGCCCTACGAGCAGTACTTC.

The genes are TRBV28 and TRBJ1-2, with D possibly matching TRBD1 (6 bases). Germline V gives CDR1 MDHEN, CDR2 SYDVKM. V lost 5 bases and J lost 4, with 11 bases in between. This CDR3 is built from 13 residues. The CDR3 DNA reads as TGTGCCAGCAGTCGATCAGGGGTCTATGGCTACACCTTC. It is translated as CASSRSGVYGYTF.

The chain employs TRBV6-6 and TRBJ2-2, with TRBD2 matching over 7 bases. Looked up from germline, CDR1 is MNHNY and CDR2 is SVGAGI (reference sequence). V gave up 5 bases and J gave up 6 bases; unmatched junction bases: 3. This CDR3 contains 13 residues. The CDR3 protein is CASSAGLPGELFF. The CDR3 nucleotides read TGTGCCAGCAGTGCGGGACTACCCGGGGAGCTGTTTTTT.

The rearrangement uses TRBV9 and TRBJ2-6; 7 bases are shared with TRBD2. The V and J ends lost 4 bases and 2 bases, in that order; junction bases with no gene match: 6. This CDR3 region has 16 residues. Germline lookup yields CDR1 SGDLS and CDR2 YYNGEE. CDR3 nucleotide sequence: TGTGCCAGCAGCCCGGGAGGCTTGGCTGGGGCCAACGTCCTGACTTTC. It yields the protein CASSPGGLAGANVLTF.

This rearrangement joins TRBV21-1 to TRBJ2-3; the listed D gene, TRBD1, was not tested against the DNA. TRBV21-1 is labeled a pseudogene. The CDR3 sequence is 16 residues long. DNA for the CDR3: TGTGCCAGCAGCAACCCACAGGGAGTTTGCACAGATACGCAGTATTTT. Protein sequence: CASSNPQGVCTDTQYF.

V is TRBV19 and J is TRBJ1-6; unclear D gene. Trimming shortened V by 3 bases and J by 3 bases, and 9 bases separated the two germline ends. This CDR3 is built from 15 residues. Germline V gene lookup returns CDR1 LNHDA and CDR2 SQIVND (reference sequence). The DNA for the CDR3 is TGTGCCAGTAGTATCGCCACTGACTATAATTCACCCCTCCACTTT. Translation: CASSIATDYNSPLHF.

The V call is TRBV5-4, the J call TRBJ2-1; TRBD1 matches at 7 bases. Per germline, CDR1 SGHNT and CDR2 YYREEE (reference sequence). The CDR3 runs 13 residues. The junction had 6 bases not matched to a gene; V was cut back by 5 bases and J by 7 bases. The CDR3 nucleotides read TGTGCCAGCAGGAGGGCAGGGGGAAATGAGCAGTTCTTC. Residues: CASRRAGGNEQFF.

This chain links TRBV11-3 with TRBJ2-1; D ambiguous. This CDR3 contains 14 residues. The V gene lost 1 base and the J gene lost 2 bases, with 6 bases spanning the gap. The V gene's germline CDR1 is SGHNT and CDR2 YENEEA. The CDR3 sequence is CASSLGDAYNEQFF. For the CDR3, the DNA is TGTGCCAGCAGCTTAGGGGATGCCTACAATGAGCAGTTCTTC.

The gene calls are TRBV6-6 and TRBJ1-3, with TRBD1 matching 8 bases. The CDR3 sequence is 15 residues long. Germline values: CDR1 MNHNY, CDR2 SVGAGI (reference sequence). The J segment lost 3 bases and the V segment lost 6 bases, leaving 7 bases of the junction unmatched. The CDR3, as DNA: TGTGCCAGCAGGACGACAGGGGTGGTTGGAAACACCATATATTTT. Its protein is CASRTTGVVGNTIYF.

The V and J genes are TRBV28 and TRBJ2-3; D uncertain. The CDR3 runs 14 residues. The V end was cut by 10 bases, the J end by 6 bases, with 20 bases between. CDR1 and CDR2 (germline): MDHEN, SYDVKM. In DNA form, the CDR3 reads TGTGCCATCCAGTTTGGGATCAAGCCGGATACGCAGTATTTT. Residues: CAIQFGIKPDTQYF. The whole variable domain, remainder taken from reference TRBV28 and TRBJ2-3, is DVKVTQSSRYLVKRTGEKVFLECVQDMDHENMFWYRQDPGLGLRLIYFSYDVKMKEKGDIPEGYSVSREKKERFSLILESASTNQTSMYLCAIQFGIKPDTQYFGPGTRLTVL.

The genes are TRBV4-2 and TRBJ1-6; D gene uncertain. CDR1 is LGHNA and CDR2 is YNFKEQ in the germline V gene. The CDR3 length is 18 residues. V gave up 0 bases and J gave up 0 bases, with 12 bases separating them. This chain's CDR3 is CASSQDGRVGSYNSPLHF. CDR3 sequence (DNA): TGTGCCAGCAGCCAAGACGGGAGGGTAGGCTCCTATAATTCACCCCTCCACTTT.

The chain joins TRBV5-1 to TRBJ1-6; weak D call: TRBD1 (6 bases). The CDR3 totals 14 residues. Per germline, CDR1 SGHRS and CDR2 YFSETQ. V was cut by 4 bases and J by 6 bases, with 11 bases left in between. CDR3 in DNA: TGCGCCAGCAGCGAAGGACAGACTAATTCACCCCTCCACTTT. Protein: CASSEGQTNSPLHF.

This chain uses TRBV10-1 with TRBJ2-4; no firm D call. This CDR3 region has 14 residues. CDR1 is WNHNN and CDR2 is SYGVQD in the germline V gene (reference sequence). V lost 2 bases and J 4 bases, leaving 9 bases between the germline ends. DNA of the CDR3: TGCGCCAGCAGTGAGCCAGAACTTAAAAACATTCAGTACTTC. Its translation: CASSEPELKNIQYF.

This clone was counted between two and nine times. The genes are TRBV4-1 and TRBJ2-7; D may be TRBD2 (5 bases). Per the germline V gene, CDR1 is MGHRA and CDR2 is YSYEKL. V was cut by 1 base and J by 9 bases, with 13 bases left in between. The CDR3 spans 13 residues. The CDR3 is CASSQGPATRQYF. The CDR3 DNA follows: TGCGCCAGCAGCCAAGGACCAGCCACTAGGCAGTACTTC.